The T cell receptor beta chain under discussion was sequenced for a study of cytomegalovirus exposure and HLA in healthy donors. A multiplex PCR was run with 60 Vbeta primers and 13 Jbeta primers. Generated by immunoSEQ multiplex PCR, the TCRdb table keeps only in-frame clones and is missing some. Among about 130,000 clones listed, around two thirds were seen once. Details on this clone: Antigen: not known.

Study-wide points: Certain indistinguishable V segments, among them TRBV6-2 and TRBV6-3, were excluded.

V shed 2 bases, J shed 4 bases, and the junction held 2 bases outside the gene matches. The CDR3 sequence is 13 residues long. The germline V gene encodes CDR1 SGHDT and CDR2 YYEEEE. The TCR sequence derives from a man aged 18 to 35 in good health and CMV-seropositive. This chain links TRBV5-6 with TRBJ2-5; TRBD1 agrees at 7 bases. Input material: PBMCs. The CDR3, as DNA: TGTGCCAGCAGCTTAGGGGGCTCAGAGACCCAGTACTTC. Protein sequence: CASSLGGSETQYF.